These 28 T cell receptor beta chains originate from one sample sequenced in a study of blood T cell repertoires in COVID-19. The repertoire was sequenced with immunoSEQ multiplex PCR; TCRdb's copy has only in-frame clones and lacks some. Found here are under 200,000 clones, roughly 85% of them singletons; the top ten hold less than 5.5%. Sequenced material: peripheral blood. The receptor set was obtained from an elderly woman with acute or convalescent COVID-19.

This chain's CDR3 is CASSLGRASNQPQHF. The CDR3 region has the DNA TGTGCCAGCAGCTTGGGCAGGGCAAGCAATCAGCCCCAGCATTTT. The rearrangement uses TRBV7-2 and TRBJ1-5; D perhaps matches TRBD1 (5 bases). Germline CDR1 is SGHTA and CDR2 is FQGNSA. V lost 3 bases, J lost 1 base, and 10 bases lay in between. This CDR3 region has 15 residues.

The chain is built from TRBV29-1 and TRBJ1-2; D remains ambiguous. Germline assignment: CDR1 SQVTM and CDR2 ANQGSEA. The CDR3 covers 12 residues. Trimming took off 5 bases at V and 4 bases at J, with 11 bases between the two ends. The DNA for the CDR3 is TGCAGCGTTCCAAAACCCAGCTATGGCTACACCTTC. Translation: CSVPKPSYGYTF.

The chain has TRBV6-4 and TRBJ1-6; possibly TRBD1 for D (5 bases). CDR1 is MRHNA, CDR2 SNTAGT, per germline. CDR3 length: 14 residues. V was pared by 6 bases and J by 8 bases, with 14 bases between. DNA for the CDR3: TGTGCCAGCAGCCCCGCTGGGGCCGATTCACCCCTCCACTTT. This codes for CASSPAGADSPLHF.

The genes are TRBV19 and TRBJ1-2; D is perhaps TRBD1 (5 bases). The V end was cut by 4 bases, the J end by 2 bases, with 5 bases between. This CDR3 is built from 12 residues. Germline V CDR1 and CDR2: LNHDA, SQIVND (reference sequence). The CDR3 loop is CASSRQNYGYTF. In DNA, the CDR3 is TGTGCCAGTAGTAGACAGAACTATGGCTACACCTTC.

V is TRBV29-1 and J is TRBJ2-5; tentatively, D is TRBD1 (6 bases). This CDR3 is built from 13 residues. The V gene lost 7 bases and the J gene lost 5 bases, with 17 bases spanning the gap. CDR1 and CDR2 from the germline V gene are SQVTM and ANQGSEA. The CDR3 DNA sequence: TGCAGCGCCAAGAGAGGGCAGGGGGAGACCCAGTACTTC. This codes for CSAKRGQGETQYF.

This rearrangement joins TRBV7-2 to TRBJ1-5; 9 positions match TRBD1. V lost 5 bases, J lost 7 bases, and 12 bases stayed unmatched. The CDR3 loop spans 16 amino acids. CDR1 and CDR2 from the germline V gene are SGHTA and FQGNSA. In DNA form, the CDR3 reads TGTGCCAGCAGCCCTGGGGTGGGACAGGGATGGCAGCCCCAGCATTTT. Amino acid sequence: CASSPGVGQGWQPQHF. Full variable domain (missing parts from reference TRBV7-2 and TRBJ1-5): GAGVSQSPSNKVTEKGKDVELRCDPISGHTALYWYRQSLGQGLEFLIYFQGNSAPDKSGLPSDRFSAERTGGSVSTLTIQRTQQEDSAVYLCASSPGVGQGWQPQHFGDGTRLSIL.

The chain combines TRBV4-1 with TRBJ2-1; the D is unclear. The CDR3 is 14 amino acids. V shed 6 bases and J shed 0 bases, with 9 bases lying between them. Germline V gives CDR1 MGHRA, CDR2 YSYEKL. The CDR3 here is CASSYLSSYNEQFF. The CDR3 nucleotides read TGCGCCAGCAGTTATTTGAGCTCCTACAATGAGCAGTTCTTC.

The gene calls are TRBV5-1 and TRBJ1-1; TRBD1 agrees at 8 bases. After removal of 5 bases from V and 6 bases from J, the junction contained 9 bases not matched to a gene. The V gene's germline CDR1 is SGHRS and CDR2 YFSETQ. The CDR3 is 14 amino acids. Here the CDR3 reads CASRHAQGGPEAFF. CDR3 DNA: TGCGCCAGCAGGCACGCACAGGGGGGTCCTGAAGCTTTCTTT.

V usage is TRBV6-6 and J usage is TRBJ2-2, with 7 bases lining up with TRBD1. CDR3 length equals 12 residues. CDR1 and CDR2 (germline): MNHNY, SVGAGI (reference sequence). V lost 6 bases and J lost 5; bases outside the gene matches: 0. CDR3 in amino acids: CASSRGTGELFF. The CDR3 region has the DNA TGTGCCAGCAGCAGGGGGACCGGGGAGCTGTTTTTT.

CDR3 region: CASSLEPGQGQDYEQYF. CDR3 nucleotide sequence: TGCGCCAGCAGCTTGGAACCGGGACAGGGGCAAGACTACGAGCAGTACTTC. The chain employs TRBV5-1 and TRBJ2-7, with 10 bases matching TRBD1. The CDR3 sequence is 17 residues long. The J segment lost 3 bases and the V segment lost 0 bases, leaving 9 bases of the junction unmatched. CDR1 and CDR2 (germline): SGHRS, YFSETQ. Supplemented by reference TRBV5-1 and TRBJ2-7, the full variable domain reads KAGVTQTPRYLIKTRGQQVTLSCSPISGHRSVSWYQQTPGQGLQFLFEYFSETQRNKGNFPGRFSGRQFSNSRSEMNVSTLELGDSALYLCASSLEPGQGQDYEQYFGPGTRLTVT.

The chain has TRBV7-2 and TRBJ2-3; TRBD1 aligns across 7 bases. The CDR3 totals 17 residues. The trim removed 5 bases at V and 2 bases at J, leaving 13 bases unmatched. The germline V gene encodes CDR1 SGHTA and CDR2 FQGNSA. The chain's CDR3 is CASSLQGPMFITDTQYF. CDR3 DNA sequence: TGTGCCAGCAGCCTACAGGGGCCAATGTTCATCACAGATACGCAGTATTTT. Filled out from reference TRBV7-2 and TRBJ2-3, the complete variable domain reads GAGVSQSPSNKVTEKGKDVELRCDPISGHTALYWYRQSLGQGLEFLIYFQGNSAPDKSGLPSDRFSAERTGGSVSTLTIQRTQQEDSAVYLCASSLQGPMFITDTQYFGPGTRLTVL.

The rearrangement joins TRBV19 to TRBJ1-1, with a tentative D call TRBD1 (5 bases). V lost 7 bases and J 5 bases, leaving 20 bases between the germline ends. The CDR3 contains 15 residues. Germline CDR1 reads LNHDA; CDR2 reads SQIVND (reference sequence). CDR3 amino acids: CASTLWGPGRTEAFF. In DNA form, the CDR3 reads TGTGCCAGTACCCTATGGGGCCCGGGGAGGACTGAAGCTTTCTTT.

The V call is TRBV19, the J call TRBJ2-3; the match to TRBD2 covers 11 bases. CDR1 is LNHDA, CDR2 SQIVND, per germline (reference sequence). Trimming removed 6 bases from V and 5 bases from J; junction bases left unmatched: 4. This CDR3 is built from 14 residues. DNA for the CDR3: TGTGCCAGTAGCTTGACTAGCGGGATAGATACGCAGTATTTT. Protein product: CASSLTSGIDTQYF.

This clone showed up just once. The chain carries TRBV6-5 and TRBJ2-5; 9 bases align to TRBD2. Germline V lookup: CDR1 MNHEY, CDR2 SVGAGI. Trimming removed 5 bases from V and 9 bases from J; junction bases left unmatched: 13. CDR3 size: 15 residues. This chain's CDR3 is CASSTRLAAMVSQYF. CDR3 coding DNA: TGTGCCAGCAGTACTCGACTAGCGGCTATGGTGTCCCAGTACTTC.

This chain links TRBV6-5 with TRBJ2-6, with 7 bases matching TRBD2. Germline-derived CDR1 and CDR2 are MNHEY and SVGAGI. Trimming at V came to 6 bases and at J to 4 bases, leaving 6 bases not matched to a gene. CDR3 length equals 15 residues. The chain's CDR3 is CASSGGRAGANVLTF. CDR3 coding DNA: TGTGCCAGCAGCGGGGGGAGGGCCGGGGCCAACGTCCTGACTTTC.

This clone was detected only a few times. In nucleotides, the CDR3 is TGTGCCAGCAGCTTGGGAGGGAATACTGAAGCTTTCTTT. As protein: CASSLGGNTEAFF. The V gene is TRBV11-2, the J gene TRBJ1-1, with unresolved D. Per germline, CDR1 SGHAT and CDR2 FQNNGV. The CDR3 sequence is 13 residues long. Trimming removed 3 bases from V and 5 bases from J, with 10 bases in between.

This chain uses TRBV3-1 (or the pseudogene TRBV3-2) with TRBJ2-1; 7 bases align to TRBD2. The CDR3 runs to 16 residues. V lost 0 bases and J lost 4; bases outside the gene matches: 6. In germline, CDR1 is LGHDT, CDR2 YNNKEL (reference sequence). The CDR3 DNA is TGTGCCAGCAGCCAAGAAGACGGGAGGTATTACAATGAGCAGTTCTTC. Amino acids: CASSQEDGRYYNEQFF.

The chain is built from TRBV7-2 and TRBJ1-1; D ambiguous. This CDR3 is built from 14 residues. Germline CDR1 reads SGHTA; CDR2 reads FQGNSA. Trimming took off 2 bases at V and 2 bases at J, with 9 bases between the two ends. As DNA, the CDR3 is TGTGCCAGCAGCTTAACCGGGGTTAACACTGAAGCTTTCTTT. This gives the protein CASSLTGVNTEAFF.

The chain couples TRBV11-3 to TRBJ1-6, with D perhaps matching TRBD1 (5 bases). The CDR3 sequence is 13 residues long. CDR1 and CDR2 from the germline V gene are SGHNT and YENEEA. Trimming removed 5 bases at V and 8 bases at J, with 10 bases between. The CDR3 here is CASSMGPDSPLHF. In DNA, the CDR3 is TGTGCCAGCAGCATGGGGCCGGATTCACCCCTCCACTTT.

The chain links TRBV11-2 to TRBJ1-4, with D possibly TRBD1 on 5 matching bases. Germline V gives CDR1 SGHAT, CDR2 FQNNGV. V lost 5 bases to trimming and J lost 2 bases, with 9 bases between them. The CDR3 totals 14 residues. The CDR3: CASSPGGTNEKLFF. CDR3 nucleotide sequence: TGTGCCAGCAGCCCCGGGGGGACTAATGAAAAACTGTTTTTT.

The chain has TRBV7-2 and TRBJ2-1; possibly TRBD2 for D (6 bases). CDR1 is SGHTA and CDR2 is FQGNSA in the germline V gene. Trimming left V 5 bases short and J 8 bases short, with 16 bases between. The CDR3 extends over 14 amino acids. This CDR3 reads CASSVMTSLYEQFF. CDR3 DNA: TGTGCCAGCAGCGTGATGACTAGTCTTTATGAGCAGTTCTTC. Based on the CDR3 plus reference TRBV7-2 and TRBJ2-1, the full variable domain is GAGVSQSPSNKVTEKGKDVELRCDPISGHTALYWYRQSLGQGLEFLIYFQGNSAPDKSGLPSDRFSAERTGGSVSTLTIQRTQQEDSAVYLCASSVMTSLYEQFFGPGTRLTVL.

The rearrangement uses TRBV29-1 and TRBJ1-2, with 10 bases identical to TRBD1. This CDR3 has 13 amino acids. Germline values: CDR1 SQVTM, CDR2 ANQGSEA. Trimming took 3 bases from V and 8 from J; bases not matched to a gene: 6. The CDR3 region is CSVDKDRGYGYTF. CDR3 sequence (DNA): TGCAGCGTTGATAAGGACAGGGGGTACGGCTACACCTTC.

This clone appeared a single time. CDR3 residues: CASSSRDRAYEQYF. The CDR3 nucleotides are TGTGCCAGCAGCTCCAGGGACAGAGCCTACGAGCAGTACTTC. The chain has TRBV13 and TRBJ2-7; 7 bases fit TRBD1. This CDR3 comprises 14 residues. The trim removed 4 bases at V and 2 bases at J, leaving 5 bases unmatched. Germline V gene sequence: CDR1 PRHDT, CDR2 FYEKMQ (reference sequence).

The chain couples TRBV5-8 to TRBJ1-4, with D perhaps TRBD1 (5 bases). The CDR3 extends over 14 amino acids. Germline CDR1 reads SGHTS; CDR2 reads YDEGEE. V was clipped by 2 bases and J by 6 bases, with 11 bases between them. CDR3 nucleotides: TGTGCCAGCAGCTTAGGGCAGGGATATGAAAAACTGTTTTTT. Its protein is CASSLGQGYEKLFF. Full variable domain (outside the CDR3, taken from reference TRBV5-8 and TRBJ1-4): EAGVTQSPTHLIKTRGQQATLRCSPISGHTSVYWYQQALGLGLQFLLWYDEGEERNRGNFPPRFSGRQFPNYSSELNVNALELEDSALYLCASSLGQGYEKLFFGSGTQLSVL.

As to this clone: The sample carries other DNA sequences with the same CDR3. This sequence joins TRBV5-4 and TRBJ1-1; D may be TRBD1 (5 bases). The CDR3 loop spans 14 amino acids. Germline CDR1 reads SGHNT; CDR2 reads YYREEE (reference sequence). V dropped 0 bases and J dropped 0 bases, with 6 bases sitting between them. CDR3 residues: CASSLGQMNTEAFF. CDR3 nucleotide sequence: TGTGCCAGCAGCTTGGGACAGATGAACACTGAAGCTTTCTTT.

This sequence joins TRBV7-9 and TRBJ2-2, with 7 bases lining up with TRBD2. The CDR3 is 17 amino acids. Germline values: CDR1 SEHNR, CDR2 FQNEAQ (reference sequence). V gave up 2 bases and J gave up 2 bases; unmatched junction bases: 8. In DNA form, the CDR3 reads TGTGCCAGCAGCTTAAGCGGGATGACGTCCAACACCGGGGAGCTGTTTTTT. Amino acids: CASSLSGMTSNTGELFF.

The chain recombines TRBV7-2 with TRBJ1-3; possibly TRBD1 for D (5 bases). Germline V gene lookup returns CDR1 SGHTA and CDR2 FQGNSA. The CDR3 runs to 13 residues. V shed 5 bases and J shed 8 bases, with 13 bases lying between them. The CDR3 bases are TGTGCCAGCAGCCGGAGGGGAGTCGACACCATATATTTT. Amino acids: CASSRRGVDTIYF.

The CDR3 region has the DNA TGCGCCAGCAGCTTCTCGGCCGGGACAGGGAGTTCCGAGCAGTACTTC. It codes for CASSFSAGTGSSEQYF. The chain joins TRBV5-1 to TRBJ2-7, with TRBD1 matching 9 bases. Germline values: CDR1 SGHRS, CDR2 YFSETQ. V shed 2 bases and J 6 bases; nucleotides not matched to a gene: 12. The CDR3 loop spans 16 amino acids.